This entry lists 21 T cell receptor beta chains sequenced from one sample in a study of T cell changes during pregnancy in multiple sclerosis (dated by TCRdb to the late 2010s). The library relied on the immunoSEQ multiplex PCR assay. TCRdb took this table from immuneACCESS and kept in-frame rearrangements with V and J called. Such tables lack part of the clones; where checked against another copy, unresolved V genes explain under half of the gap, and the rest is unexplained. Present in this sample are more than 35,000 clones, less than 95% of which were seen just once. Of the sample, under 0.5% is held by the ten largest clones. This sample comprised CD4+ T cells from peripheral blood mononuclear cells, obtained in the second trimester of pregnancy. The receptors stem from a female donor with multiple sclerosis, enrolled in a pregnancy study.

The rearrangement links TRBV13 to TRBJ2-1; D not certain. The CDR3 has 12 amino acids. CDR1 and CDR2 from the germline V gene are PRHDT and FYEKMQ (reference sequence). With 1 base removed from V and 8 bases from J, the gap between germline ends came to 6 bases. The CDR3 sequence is CASSLDIHEQFF. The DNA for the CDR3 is TGTGCCAGCAGCTTAGATATCCATGAGCAGTTCTTC.

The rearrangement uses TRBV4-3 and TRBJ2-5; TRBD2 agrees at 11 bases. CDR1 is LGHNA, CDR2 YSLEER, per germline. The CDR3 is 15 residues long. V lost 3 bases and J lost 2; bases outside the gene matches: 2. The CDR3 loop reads CASSQSSGGQETQYF. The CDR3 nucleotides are TGCGCCAGCAGCCAGTCTAGCGGGGGGCAAGAGACCCAGTACTTC.

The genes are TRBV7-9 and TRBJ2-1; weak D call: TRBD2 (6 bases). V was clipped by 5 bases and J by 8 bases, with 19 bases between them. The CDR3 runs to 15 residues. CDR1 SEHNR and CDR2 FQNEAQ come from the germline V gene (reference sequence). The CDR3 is CASSLTRYPTDEQFF. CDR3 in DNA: TGTGCCAGCAGCCTGACTAGATACCCTACCGATGAGCAGTTCTTC.

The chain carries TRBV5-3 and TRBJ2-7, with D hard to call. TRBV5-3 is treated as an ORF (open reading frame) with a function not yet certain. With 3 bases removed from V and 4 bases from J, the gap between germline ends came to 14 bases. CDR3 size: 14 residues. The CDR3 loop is CARSSMESWYEQYF. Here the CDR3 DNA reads TGTGCCAGAAGCTCGATGGAGTCGTGGTACGAGCAGTACTTC.

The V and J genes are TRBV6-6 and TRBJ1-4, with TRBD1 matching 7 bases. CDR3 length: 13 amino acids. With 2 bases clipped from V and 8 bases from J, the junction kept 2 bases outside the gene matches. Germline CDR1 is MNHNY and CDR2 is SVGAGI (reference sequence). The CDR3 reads CASSYRDSEKLFF. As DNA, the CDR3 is TGTGCCAGCAGTTACAGGGACAGCGAAAAACTGTTTTTT.

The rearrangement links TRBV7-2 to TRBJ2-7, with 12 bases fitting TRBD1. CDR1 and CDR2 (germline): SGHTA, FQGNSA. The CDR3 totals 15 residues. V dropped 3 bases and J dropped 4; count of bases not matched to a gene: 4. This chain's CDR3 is CASSFWGQGAYEQYF. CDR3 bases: TGTGCCAGCAGCTTCTGGGGACAGGGGGCTTACGAGCAGTACTTC.

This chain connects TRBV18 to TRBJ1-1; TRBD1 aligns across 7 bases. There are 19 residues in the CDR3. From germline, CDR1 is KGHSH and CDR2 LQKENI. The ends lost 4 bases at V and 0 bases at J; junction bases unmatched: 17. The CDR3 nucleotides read TGTGCCAGCTCACTCGAACCTCAGAGGGACAGCTTCATGAACACTGAAGCTTTCTTT. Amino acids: CASSLEPQRDSFMNTEAFF.

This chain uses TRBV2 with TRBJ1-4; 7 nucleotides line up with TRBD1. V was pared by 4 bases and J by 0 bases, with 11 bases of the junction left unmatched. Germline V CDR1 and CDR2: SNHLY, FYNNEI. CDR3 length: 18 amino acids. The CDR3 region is CASSGPQGLGATNEKLFF. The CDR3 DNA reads TGTGCCAGCAGTGGACCACAGGGGCTGGGTGCAACTAATGAAAAACTGTTTTTT.

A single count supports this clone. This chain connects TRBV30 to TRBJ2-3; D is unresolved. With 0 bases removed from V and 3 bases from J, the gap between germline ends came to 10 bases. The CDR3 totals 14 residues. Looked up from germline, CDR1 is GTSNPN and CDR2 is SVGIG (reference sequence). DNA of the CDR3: TGTGCCTGGAGTGTCGACCAGGCGACAGATACGCAGTATTTT. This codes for CAWSVDQATDTQYF.

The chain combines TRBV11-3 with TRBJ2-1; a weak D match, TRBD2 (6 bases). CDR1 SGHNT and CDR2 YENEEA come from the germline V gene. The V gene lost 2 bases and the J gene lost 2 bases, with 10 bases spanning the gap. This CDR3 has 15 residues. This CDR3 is CASSLTGVTYNEQFF. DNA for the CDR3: TGTGCCAGCAGCTTAACGGGGGTTACCTACAATGAGCAGTTCTTC.

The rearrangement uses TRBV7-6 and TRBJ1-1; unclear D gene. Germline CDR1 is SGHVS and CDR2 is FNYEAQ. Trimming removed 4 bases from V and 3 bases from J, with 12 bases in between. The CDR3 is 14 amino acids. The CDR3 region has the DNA TGTGCCAGCAGCTCCCGCGGTGGTCACACTGAAGCTTTCTTT. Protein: CASSSRGGHTEAFF.

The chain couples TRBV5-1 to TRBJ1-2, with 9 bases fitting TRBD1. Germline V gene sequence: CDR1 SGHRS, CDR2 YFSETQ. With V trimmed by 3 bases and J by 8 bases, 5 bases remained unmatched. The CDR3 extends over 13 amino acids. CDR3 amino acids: CASSSQGAQGYTF. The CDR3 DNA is TGCGCCAGCAGCTCACAGGGGGCGCAAGGCTACACCTTC.

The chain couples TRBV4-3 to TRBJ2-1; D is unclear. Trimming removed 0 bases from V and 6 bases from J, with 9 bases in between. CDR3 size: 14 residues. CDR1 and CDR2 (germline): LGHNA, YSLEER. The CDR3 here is CASSQERSFNEQFF. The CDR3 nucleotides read TGCGCCAGCAGCCAAGAAAGGAGTTTCAATGAGCAGTTCTTC.

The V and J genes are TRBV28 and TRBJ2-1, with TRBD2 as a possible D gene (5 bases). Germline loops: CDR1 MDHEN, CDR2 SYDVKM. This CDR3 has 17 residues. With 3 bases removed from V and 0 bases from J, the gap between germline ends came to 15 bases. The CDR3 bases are TGTGCCAGCAGTTTGTGGGCGGGCGATAGCTCCTACAATGAGCAGTTCTTC. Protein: CASSLWAGDSSYNEQFF. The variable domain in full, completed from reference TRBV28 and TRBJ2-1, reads DVKVTQSSRYLVKRTGEKVFLECVQDMDHENMFWYRQDPGLGLRLIYFSYDVKMKEKGDIPEGYSVSREKKERFSLILESASTNQTSMYLCASSLWAGDSSYNEQFFGPGTRLTVL.

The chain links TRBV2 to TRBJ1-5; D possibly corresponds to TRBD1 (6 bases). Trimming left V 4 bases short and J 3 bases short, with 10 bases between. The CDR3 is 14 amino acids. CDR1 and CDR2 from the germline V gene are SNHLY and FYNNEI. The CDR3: CASSVQGNNQPQHF. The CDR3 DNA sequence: TGTGCCAGCAGTGTACAGGGTAACAATCAGCCCCAGCATTTT.

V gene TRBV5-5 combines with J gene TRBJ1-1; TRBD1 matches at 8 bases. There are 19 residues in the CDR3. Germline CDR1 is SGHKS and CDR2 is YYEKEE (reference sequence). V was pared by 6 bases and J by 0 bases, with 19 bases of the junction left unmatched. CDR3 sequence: CASIKGQGFPINMNTEAFF. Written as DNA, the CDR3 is TGTGCCAGCATCAAAGGACAGGGCTTCCCGATCAACATGAACACTGAAGCTTTCTTT.

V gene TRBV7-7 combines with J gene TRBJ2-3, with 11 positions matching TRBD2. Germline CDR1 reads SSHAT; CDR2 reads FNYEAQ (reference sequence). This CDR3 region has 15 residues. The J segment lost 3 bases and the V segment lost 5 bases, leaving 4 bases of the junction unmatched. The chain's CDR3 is CASSTTSGTTDTQYF. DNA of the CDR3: TGTGCCAGCAGCACGACTAGCGGGACTACAGATACGCAGTATTTT.

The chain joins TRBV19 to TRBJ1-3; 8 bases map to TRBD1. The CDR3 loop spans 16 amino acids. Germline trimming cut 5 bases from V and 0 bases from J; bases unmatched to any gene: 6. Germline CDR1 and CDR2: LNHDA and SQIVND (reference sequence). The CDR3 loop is CASSLRQGSSGNTIYF. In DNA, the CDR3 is TGTGCCAGTAGTCTTCGACAGGGGAGCTCTGGAAACACCATATATTTT.

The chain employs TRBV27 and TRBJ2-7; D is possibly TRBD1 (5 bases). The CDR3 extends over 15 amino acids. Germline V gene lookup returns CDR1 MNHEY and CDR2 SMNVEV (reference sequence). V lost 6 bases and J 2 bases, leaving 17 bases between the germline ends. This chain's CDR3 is CASRLKPGAPYEQYF. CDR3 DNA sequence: TGTGCCAGCAGATTAAAGCCTGGGGCGCCCTACGAGCAGTACTTC.

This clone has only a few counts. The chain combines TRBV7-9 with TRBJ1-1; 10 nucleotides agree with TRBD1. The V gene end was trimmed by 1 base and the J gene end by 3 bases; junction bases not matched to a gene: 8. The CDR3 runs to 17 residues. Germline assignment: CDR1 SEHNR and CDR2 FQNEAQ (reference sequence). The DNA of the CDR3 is TGTGCCAGCAGCTTAGGGACAGGGGGTTATGGAGACACTGAAGCTTTCTTT. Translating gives CASSLGTGGYGDTEAFF.

The CDR3 here is CASSLRGGETEAFF. The CDR3 DNA sequence: TGTGCCAGCAGCCTAAGGGGGGGAGAGACTGAAGCTTTCTTT. The chain has TRBV4-2 and TRBJ1-1; a weak D match, TRBD1 (6 bases). Germline CDR1 LGHNA, CDR2 YNFKEQ. This CDR3 comprises 14 residues. With 4 bases removed from V and 5 bases from J, the gap between germline ends came to 14 bases.